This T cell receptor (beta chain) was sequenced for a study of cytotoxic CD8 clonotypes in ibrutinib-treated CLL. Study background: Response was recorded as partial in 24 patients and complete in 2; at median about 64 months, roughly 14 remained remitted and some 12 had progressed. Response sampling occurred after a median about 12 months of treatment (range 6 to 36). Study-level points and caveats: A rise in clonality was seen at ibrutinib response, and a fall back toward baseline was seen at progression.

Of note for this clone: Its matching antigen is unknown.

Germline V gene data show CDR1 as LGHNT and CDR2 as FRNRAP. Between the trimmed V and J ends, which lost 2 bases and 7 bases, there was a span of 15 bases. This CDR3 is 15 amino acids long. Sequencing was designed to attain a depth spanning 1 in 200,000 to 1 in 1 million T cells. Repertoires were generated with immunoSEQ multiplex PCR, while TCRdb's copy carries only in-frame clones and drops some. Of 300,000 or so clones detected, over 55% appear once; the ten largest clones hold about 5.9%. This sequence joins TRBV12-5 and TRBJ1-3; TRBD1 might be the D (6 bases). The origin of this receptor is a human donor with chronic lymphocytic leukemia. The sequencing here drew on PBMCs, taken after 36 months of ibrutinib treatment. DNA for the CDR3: TGTGCTAGTGGTTTGCCCAGGACAGTGGGCAACACCATATATTTT. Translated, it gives CASGLPRTVGNTIYF.